Here is one T cell receptor beta chain with its context. Per the germline V gene, CDR1 is SNHLY and CDR2 is FYNNEI. The V end lost 3 bases, the J end lost 0 bases, and 6 bases lay between the germline ends. The CDR3 covers 14 residues. Sequenced by immunoSEQ multiplex PCR; TCRdb stores in-frame clones only, minus some. The sample has about 220,000 clones, 75% to 90% seen once; the top ten hold roughly 5%. The data originate from a study of blood T cell repertoires in COVID-19. Sample: peripheral blood. The chain couples TRBV2 to TRBJ1-5; D is undetermined. This TCR was sampled from a human donor in a cohort sampled during active COVID-19. Here the CDR3 reads CASSETYSNQPQHF. DNA of the CDR3: TGTGCCAGCAGTGAGACTTATAGCAATCAGCCCCAGCATTTT. Filled out from reference TRBV2 and TRBJ1-5, the complete variable domain reads EPEVTQTPSHQVTQMGQEVILRCVPISNHLYFYWYRQILGQKVEFLVSFYNNEISEKSEIFDDQFSVERPDGSNFTLKIRSTKLEDSAMYFCASSETYSNQPQHFGDGTRLSIL.